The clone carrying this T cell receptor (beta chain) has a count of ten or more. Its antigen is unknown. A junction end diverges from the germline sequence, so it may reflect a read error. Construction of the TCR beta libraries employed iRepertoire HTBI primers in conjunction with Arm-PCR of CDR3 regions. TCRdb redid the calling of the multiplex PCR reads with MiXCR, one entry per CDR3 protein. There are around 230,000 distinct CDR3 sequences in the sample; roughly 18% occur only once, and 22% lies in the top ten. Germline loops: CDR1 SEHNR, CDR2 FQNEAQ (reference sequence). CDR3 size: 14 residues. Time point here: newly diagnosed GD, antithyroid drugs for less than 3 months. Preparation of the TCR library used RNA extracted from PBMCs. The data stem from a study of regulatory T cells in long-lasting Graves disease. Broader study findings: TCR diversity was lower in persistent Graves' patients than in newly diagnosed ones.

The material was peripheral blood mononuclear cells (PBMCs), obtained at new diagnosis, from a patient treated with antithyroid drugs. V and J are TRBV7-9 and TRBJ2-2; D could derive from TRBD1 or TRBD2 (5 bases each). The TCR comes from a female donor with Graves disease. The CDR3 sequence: CASSSGPRAGELFF. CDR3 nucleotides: TGTGCTAGCAGCTCGGGACCGCGGGCCGGGGAGCTGTTTTTT.